Each of the 26 T cell receptor beta chains below was sequenced from the same sample in a study of blood T cells in healthy people across ages. For the second PCR, which ran for roughly 6 to 12 cycles, a sample-barcoded 5' primer and a J-beta primer mix were used. MiXCR, run by TCRdb on the 5' RACE reads, gives a single entry per CDR3 protein. The table records around 800,000 distinct CDR3 sequences, roughly 53% of them present only once. The material sequenced was blood. The receptors were gathered from an elderly man in good health.

This clonotype was recorded only once. This chain joins TRBV3-1 and TRBJ2-1; D possibly matches TRBD1 or TRBD2 (5 bases each). The CDR3 is 15 residues long. CDR1 and CDR2 from the germline V gene are LGHDT and YNNKEL (reference sequence). V lost 4 bases and J lost 4, with 14 bases in between. CDR3 region: CASSPRGREYNEQFF. The CDR3 region has the DNA TGTGCCAGCAGCCCCCGGGGCAGGGAATACAATGAGCAGTTCTTC.

This clonotype was observed a few times. V and J are TRBV7-2 and TRBJ2-1; 9 bases align to TRBD1. This CDR3 region has 15 residues. The V and J ends lost 2 bases and 8 bases, in that order; junction bases with no gene match: 7. Looked up from germline, CDR1 is SGHTA and CDR2 is FQGNSA. The CDR3 DNA is TGTGCCAGCAGCTTAAGTGGGACAGGGATATATGAGCAGTTCTTC. Its protein product is CASSLSGTGIYEQFF.

This clonotype was detected only a few times. The chain carries TRBV24-1 and TRBJ1-5, with TRBD1 as a possible D gene (5 bases). This CDR3 region has 17 residues. Germline values: CDR1 KGHDR, CDR2 SFDVKD. V lost 0 bases to trimming and J lost 0 bases, with 11 bases between them. The CDR3 sequence is CATSDLLRQHSNQPQHF. The CDR3 DNA sequence: TGTGCCACCAGTGATTTGTTAAGACAGCATAGCAATCAGCCCCAGCATTTT.

The chain combines TRBV5-4 with TRBJ2-5, with D tentatively TRBD2 (6 bases). The length of the CDR3 is 15 residues. Trimming left V 4 bases short and J 5 bases short, with 18 bases between. From germline, CDR1 is SGHNT and CDR2 YYREEE (reference sequence). Here the CDR3 reads CASSRETSMVETQYF. CDR3 in DNA: TGTGCCAGCAGCCGAGAGACTAGTATGGTCGAGACCCAGTACTTC.

The chain uses TRBV7-3 and TRBJ2-3; D might be TRBD1 (6 bases). Between the trimmed V and J ends, which lost 5 bases and 2 bases, there was a span of 17 bases. CDR1 SGHTA and CDR2 FQGTGA come from the germline V gene. The CDR3 runs 16 residues. The CDR3 here is CASSTAGTLTTDTQYF. CDR3 DNA: TGTGCCAGCAGCACGGCCGGGACACTTACCACAGATACGCAGTATTTT.

The sample holds many counts of this clonotype. This chain links TRBV2 with TRBJ2-3, with D tentatively TRBD1 or TRBD2 (5 bases each). Germline loops: CDR1 SNHLY, CDR2 FYNNEI. The CDR3 totals 13 residues. The germline V and J ends were trimmed by 3 bases and 6 bases, with 10 bases remaining between them. This CDR3 is CASSDGTGDTQYF. CDR3 sequence (DNA): TGTGCCAGCAGTGATGGGACCGGGGATACGCAGTATTTT. Together with reference TRBV2 and TRBJ2-3, the CDR3 gives the full variable domain: EPEVTQTPSHQVTQMGQEVILRCVPISNHLYFYWYRQILGQKVEFLVSFYNNEISEKSEIFDDQFSVERPDGSNFTLKIRSTKLEDSAMYFCASSDGTGDTQYFGPGTRLTVL.

V and J are TRBV3-1 and TRBJ1-5; TRBD1 matches 9 bases. Germline CDR1 and CDR2: LGHDT and YNNKEL (reference sequence). The CDR3 has 15 amino acids. V trimming: 4 bases; J trimming: 5 bases; junction bases outside the gene matches: 6. This CDR3 is CASSPGQGRHQPQHF. Written as DNA, the CDR3 is TGTGCCAGCAGCCCCGGACAGGGGCGGCATCAGCCCCAGCATTTT.

The chain has TRBV20-1 and TRBJ1-1; maybe TRBD1 (5 bases). The CDR3 loop spans 14 amino acids. Looked up from germline, CDR1 is DFQATT and CDR2 is SNEGSKA (reference sequence). The germline V and J ends were trimmed by 0 bases and 1 base, with 9 bases remaining between them. CDR3 in amino acids: CSARDPQGNTEAFF. The DNA of the CDR3 is TGCAGTGCTAGAGACCCTCAGGGGAACACTGAAGCTTTCTTT.

This chain joins TRBV28 and TRBJ2-5; D is unresolved. Germline V gene sequence: CDR1 MDHEN, CDR2 SYDVKM. The CDR3 sequence is 12 residues long. V gave up 6 bases and J gave up 5 bases, with 10 bases separating them. This chain's CDR3 is CASREPSETQYF. The CDR3 nucleotides are TGTGCCAGCAGGGAGCCGTCTGAGACCCAGTACTTC.

This clonotype was seen a few times. The V call is TRBV10-3, the J call TRBJ2-7; no clear D gene. Trimming took off 3 bases at V and 4 bases at J, with 13 bases between the two ends. The CDR3 totals 14 residues. Germline assignment: CDR1 ENHRY and CDR2 SYGVKD. CDR3 residues: CAISEFEGSYEQYF. The CDR3 coding sequence is TGTGCCATCAGTGAATTTGAAGGGTCGTACGAGCAGTACTTC.

The chain couples TRBV7-9 to TRBJ2-1, with 15 bases fitting TRBD2. Losses at the gene ends were 1 base for V and 2 bases for J; bases not matched to a gene: 6. Germline V gives CDR1 SEHNR, CDR2 FQNEAQ (reference sequence). CDR3 size: 19 residues. The CDR3 sequence is CASSLGGLAGGGAYNEQFF. The CDR3 DNA sequence: TGTGCCAGCAGCTTAGGGGGACTAGCGGGAGGCGGGGCCTACAATGAGCAGTTCTTC.

The rearrangement uses TRBV5-1 and TRBJ2-5; 9 bases fit TRBD1. With V trimmed by 4 bases and J by 4 bases, 11 bases remained unmatched. Germline V gene lookup returns CDR1 SGHRS and CDR2 YFSETQ. The CDR3 covers 16 residues. The CDR3: CASSTSPGQGSETQYF. The CDR3 DNA reads TGCGCCAGCAGCACAAGCCCGGGACAGGGTTCAGAGACCCAGTACTTC.

The rearrangement uses TRBV20-1 and TRBJ2-7; no clear D gene. V lost 5 bases and J lost 0, with 11 bases in between. CDR1 is DFQATT, CDR2 SNEGSKA, per germline (reference sequence). The CDR3 length is 13 residues. DNA of the CDR3: TGCAGTGCTCGTAGCTGGGACTCCTACGAGCAGTACTTC. This encodes CSARSWDSYEQYF.

The chain employs TRBV12-3 or TRBV12-4 and TRBJ2-2; TRBD1 aligns across 7 bases. J was trimmed by 4 bases and V by 7 bases; bases with no gene match: 12. The CDR3 covers 16 residues. Written as DNA, the CDR3 is TGTGCCAGCACCAGCCGCATGACAGGGACCACCGGGGAGCTGTTTTTT. Its protein is CASTSRMTGTTGELFF.

The chain carries TRBV9 and TRBJ1-4, with D unclear. The CDR3 is made up of 15 amino acids. Per the germline V gene, CDR1 is SGDLS and CDR2 is YYNGEE. The germline V and J ends were trimmed by 0 bases and 0 bases, with 6 bases remaining between them. The CDR3 sequence is CASSVALSTNEKLFF. CDR3 bases: TGTGCCAGCAGCGTAGCGCTGTCAACTAATGAAAAACTGTTTTTT.

This clonotype was detected a few times. This chain's CDR3 is CASSPQGQNGYTF. CDR3 nucleotides: TGTGCCAGCTCACCACAGGGCCAGAATGGCTACACCTTC. The gene calls are TRBV18 and TRBJ1-2; no reliable D call. CDR3 length equals 13 residues. CDR1 and CDR2 (germline): KGHSH, LQKENI. V was shortened by 1 base and J by 6 bases, with 9 bases between the two germline ends.

The chain links TRBV2 to TRBJ1-2; no definite D call. The V gene's germline CDR1 is SNHLY and CDR2 FYNNEI. This CDR3 is built from 13 residues. Trimming removed 0 bases from V and 6 bases from J, with 8 bases in between. Here the CDR3 reads CASSEAPEDGYTF. For the CDR3, the DNA is TGTGCCAGCAGTGAAGCGCCGGAGGATGGCTACACCTTC.

The chain combines TRBV29-1 with TRBJ2-7, with 8 bases identical to TRBD2. The J call may be wrong; the DNA end is better matched by TRBJ2-5. The CDR3 is 14 residues long. Germline values: CDR1 SQVTM, CDR2 ANQGSEA. The CDR3 DNA sequence: TGCAGCGTTGGGGGGGGACTAGGAGGGGAGACCCAGTACTTC. Residues: CSVGGGLGGETQYF.

This clonotype was counted a few times. V gene TRBV5-1 combines with J gene TRBJ2-4; 9 bases agree with TRBD1. Unmatched junction bases numbered 13, after V lost 4 bases and J lost 2 bases. Germline values: CDR1 SGHRS, CDR2 YFSETQ. CDR3 size: 18 residues. The DNA for the CDR3 is TGCGCCAGCAGCCCTACAACCCGGGACAGGGTTTCCAAAAACATTCAGTACTTC. Residues: CASSPTTRDRVSKNIQYF.

This clonotype was seen a single time. An end of the junction differs from the germline gene, which may be a read error. The rearrangement uses TRBV18 and TRBJ2-1, with TRBD2 identical over 12 bases. The CDR3 extends over 18 amino acids. The germline V gene has CDR1 KGHSH and CDR2 LQKENI. CDR3 sequence (DNA): TGTGCCAGCTCATTTCGCCTAGCGGGAGGGCCCTCCTACAATGGGCAGTTCTTC. Protein product: CASSFRLAGGPSYNGQFF.

V and J are TRBV10-3 and TRBJ1-5; possible D gene TRBD1, 6 bases. The germline gives CDR1 ENHRY, CDR2 SYGVKD. The ends were cut back, 0 bases at V and 1 base at J, with 10 bases in the middle. CDR3 length equals 16 residues. CDR3 DNA sequence: TGTGCCATCAGTGAGTCGGGGGGCGCGAGCAATCAGCCCCAGCATTTT. Translation gives CAISESGGASNQPQHF.

Ten or more counts support this clonotype. The chain recombines TRBV4-2 with TRBJ2-5; the D is unclear. CDR3 size: 13 residues. CDR1 is LGHNA and CDR2 is YNFKEQ in the germline V gene. The germline V and J ends were trimmed by 1 base and 4 bases, with 7 bases remaining between them. The CDR3 protein is CASSQGPGETQYF. CDR3 nucleotides: TGTGCCAGCAGCCAAGGCCCCGGAGAGACCCAGTACTTC.

The CDR3 nucleotides read TGTGCCAGCAGCTTGACCTCTCAACGCATTTCAGGGTCCACTGAAGCTTTCTTT. This codes for CASSLTSQRISGSTEAFF. V gene TRBV5-6 combines with J gene TRBJ1-1; a possible D gene is TRBD1 (5 bases). CDR3 length: 18 residues. The V end was cut by 1 base, the J end by 4 bases, with 23 bases between. CDR1 SGHDT and CDR2 YYEEEE come from the germline V gene.

The chain has TRBV11-2 and TRBJ2-1; TRBD2 matches at 8 bases. CDR1 is SGHAT and CDR2 is FQNNGV in the germline V gene. Trimming at V came to 5 bases and at J to 7 bases, leaving 10 bases not matched to a gene. The CDR3 sequence is 15 residues long. CDR3 nucleotide sequence: TGTGCCAGCAGCCAGGCTAGCGGGTTGGGAAATGAGCAGTTCTTC. Its translation is CASSQASGLGNEQFF.

This clonotype has ten or more counts. The gene calls are TRBV20-1 and TRBJ2-5; 8 positions match TRBD2. CDR3 length: 15 residues. In germline, CDR1 is DFQATT, CDR2 SNEGSKA (reference sequence). The J segment lost 0 bases and the V segment lost 1 base, leaving 4 bases of the junction unmatched. In DNA, the CDR3 is TGCAGTGCTAGAGGACTAGCGCACTACCAAGAGACCCAGTACTTC. Residues: CSARGLAHYQETQYF.

Only a few counts were recorded for this clonotype. This chain uses TRBV7-2 with TRBJ1-2; 9 bases line up with TRBD1. The CDR3 has 14 residues. J gave up 5 bases and V 2 bases, and 3 bases lay outside the gene matches. Per the germline V gene, CDR1 is SGHTA and CDR2 is FQGNSA. The CDR3 coding sequence is TGTGCCAGCAGCTTATCCGGACAGGGGTATGGCTACACCTTC. It translates to CASSLSGQGYGYTF.